Presented here are 11 T cell receptor beta chains from one specimen sequenced in a study of CD8 T cells in Susac syndrome. RNA amounts of about 0.5 to 1 ug underwent reverse transcription with random hexamers. MiXCR, run by TCRdb on the immunoSEQ multiplex PCR reads, gives a single entry per CDR3 protein. The repertoire holds fewer than 150,000 distinct CDR3 sequences, with approximately 95% as singletons. The specimen was CD8+ T cells from PBMCs. The receptors derive from a human donor in good health.

CDR3: CASSPLWLEGYTF. In DNA form, the CDR3 reads TGTGCCAGCAGCCCTTTATGGTTGGAAGGCTACACCTTC. The chain is built from TRBV7-8 and TRBJ1-2; no clear D gene. There are 13 residues in the CDR3. The germline V gene has CDR1 SGHVS and CDR2 FQNEAQ. V lost 5 bases, J lost 8 bases, and 15 bases lay in between.

This clonotype was seen a few times. The chain links TRBV14 to TRBJ2-7; TRBD1 is a possible D gene (5 bases). This CDR3 comprises 15 residues. The germline V and J ends were trimmed by 6 bases and 3 bases, with 18 bases remaining between them. The V gene's germline CDR1 is SGHDN and CDR2 FVKESK. The CDR3 DNA sequence: TGTGCCAGCAGTTCGACAGAGAGACCCATCTACGAGCAGTACTTC. Translated: CASSSTERPIYEQYF. Supplemented by reference TRBV14 and TRBJ2-7, the full variable domain reads EAGVTQFPSHSVIEKGQTVTLRCDPISGHDNLYWYRRVMGKEIKFLLHFVKESKQDESGMPNNRFLAERTGGTYSTLKVQPAELEDSGVYFCASSSTERPIYEQYFGPGTRLTVT.

This chain connects TRBV2 to TRBJ1-1; the D is unclear. The CDR3 has 10 amino acids. CDR1 SNHLY and CDR2 FYNNEI come from the germline V gene. V was clipped by 8 bases and J by 6 bases, with 7 bases between them. CDR3 sequence (DNA): TGTGCCAGCCCCCCCCCTGAAGCTTTCTTT. Encoded protein: CASPPPEAFF.

This chain links TRBV2 with TRBJ2-7, with a weak D call TRBD2 (6 bases). V lost 7 bases, J lost 1 base, and 14 bases lay in between. There are 14 residues in the CDR3. Looked up from germline, CDR1 is SNHLY and CDR2 is FYNNEI. The CDR3 bases are TGTGCCAGCAAGCCAATAGCGGCTTCCTACGAGCAGTACTTC. This encodes CASKPIAASYEQYF.

The gene calls are TRBV7-2 and TRBJ1-5, with D perhaps matching TRBD1 (6 bases). With 1 base removed from V and 5 bases from J, the gap between germline ends came to 15 bases. The V gene's germline CDR1 is SGHTA and CDR2 FQGNSA. CDR3 length equals 16 residues. CDR3 nucleotides: TGTGCCAGCAGCTTAGAGGGGGGGTTAGGGGATCAGCCCCAGCATTTT. Its protein product is CASSLEGGLGDQPQHF.

In nucleotides, the CDR3 is TGTGCCTGGATGGGGGGTATCTTCATGAACACTGAAGCTTTCTTT. Protein: CAWMGGIFMNTEAFF. V and J are TRBV30 and TRBJ1-1; perhaps TRBD1 as D (5 bases). The V gene lost 4 bases and the J gene lost 0 bases, with 15 bases spanning the gap. Germline V gives CDR1 GTSNPN, CDR2 SVGIG (reference sequence). CDR3 length: 15 residues.

This chain links TRBV30 with TRBJ2-7, with no clear D. Trimming removed 0 bases from V and 6 bases from J, with 15 bases in between. The CDR3 runs to 14 residues. Per the germline V gene, CDR1 is GTSNPN and CDR2 is SVGIG (reference sequence). The CDR3 protein is CAWSVSVITGEQYF. The CDR3 nucleotides are TGTGCCTGGAGTGTGAGCGTTATAACGGGCGAGCAGTACTTC.

V and J are TRBV20-1 and TRBJ2-7; D not certain. The germline gives CDR1 DFQATT, CDR2 SNEGSKA (reference sequence). The CDR3 runs to 15 residues. Between the trimmed V and J ends, which lost 2 bases and 9 bases, there was a span of 23 bases. The CDR3 loop reads CSARSLDLGITGQYF. The CDR3 nucleotides read TGCAGTGCTAGATCCTTAGATTTGGGTATTACGGGGCAGTACTTC.

The V and J genes are TRBV5-1 and TRBJ2-7; no definite D call. Germline lookup yields CDR1 SGHRS and CDR2 YFSETQ. The CDR3 is made up of 14 amino acids. Trimming pared 0 bases from V and 5 bases from J, leaving 12 bases between. The CDR3, as DNA: TGCGCCAGCAGCTTGGGATGGCCCCCGGACGAGCAGTACTTC. Amino acid sequence: CASSLGWPPDEQYF.

This chain joins TRBV28 and TRBJ2-1, with TRBD2 as a possible D gene (6 bases). Trimming shortened V by 4 bases and J by 3 bases, and 10 bases separated the two germline ends. This CDR3 has 14 amino acids. The germline V gene encodes CDR1 MDHEN and CDR2 SYDVKM. CDR3 DNA: TGTGCCAGCAGTTCGCGGGACGACTACAATGAGCAGTTCTTC. It yields the protein CASSSRDDYNEQFF.

This rearrangement joins TRBV20-1 to TRBJ2-2; weak D call: TRBD2 (7 bases). Germline V gives CDR1 DFQATT, CDR2 SNEGSKA (reference sequence). The CDR3 contains 15 residues. The germline V and J ends were trimmed by 0 bases and 10 bases, with 18 bases remaining between them. CDR3 nucleotides: TGCAGTGCTAGAGATCTGATAGGGAGGGGGATGGAGCTGTTTTTT. Amino acid sequence: CSARDLIGRGMELFF.